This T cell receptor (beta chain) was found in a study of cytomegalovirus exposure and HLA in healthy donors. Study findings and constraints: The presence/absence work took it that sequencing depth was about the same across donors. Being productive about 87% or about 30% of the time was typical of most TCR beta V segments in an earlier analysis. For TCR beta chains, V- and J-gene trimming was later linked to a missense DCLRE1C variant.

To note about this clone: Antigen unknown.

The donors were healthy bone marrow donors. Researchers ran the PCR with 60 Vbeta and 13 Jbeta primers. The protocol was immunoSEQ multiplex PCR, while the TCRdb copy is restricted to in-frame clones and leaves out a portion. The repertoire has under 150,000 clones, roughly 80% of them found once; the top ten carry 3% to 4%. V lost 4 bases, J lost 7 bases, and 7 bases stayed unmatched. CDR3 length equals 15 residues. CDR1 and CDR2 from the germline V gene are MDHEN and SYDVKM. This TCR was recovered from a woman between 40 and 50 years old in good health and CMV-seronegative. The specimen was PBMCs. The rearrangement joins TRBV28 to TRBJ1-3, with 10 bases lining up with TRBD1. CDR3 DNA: TGTGCCAGCAGTTCACCGGGACAGGGGAGGAACACCATATATTTT. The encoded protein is CASSSPGQGRNTIYF. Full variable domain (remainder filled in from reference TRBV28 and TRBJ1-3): DVKVTQSSRYLVKRTGEKVFLECVQDMDHENMFWYRQDPGLGLRLIYFSYDVKMKEKGDIPEGYSVSREKKERFSLILESASTNQTSMYLCASSSPGQGRNTIYFGEGSWLTVV.